This T cell receptor (beta chain) was sequenced during a study of OX40 agonist ivuxolimab in advanced cancers. Overall study context: The group had a mean age of around 60 years, ranged from 23 to 79, and was 80% to 90% male. Findings of the study overall: Which antigen the expanded peripheral T cells recognized is unknown. At 0.1-3.0 mg/kg, partial responders had clonal expansion among the lowest observed.

Clones were read by immunoSEQ multiplex PCR, and TCRdb kept only the in-frame ones, dropping some. This table has around 140,000 clones, approximately 94% appearing once. This clone occurred once. Antigen: not known. Trimming shortened V by 0 bases and J by 1 base, and 12 bases separated the two germline ends. The V gene's germline CDR1 is SGDLS and CDR2 YYNGEE. The CDR3 contains 16 residues. This specimen was CD4+ or CD8+ T cells sorted from blood, taken in a trial of the OX40 agonist ivuxolimab. The receptor was derived from an adult with an advanced solid tumor such as melanoma, head and neck, liver or kidney cancer. This chain connects TRBV9 to TRBJ2-3; D is unresolved. CDR3 coding DNA: TGTGCCAGCAGCGTAGGACGGCAGTGGGGCACAGATACGCAGTATTTT. Its translation is CASSVGRQWGTDTQYF.